The TCR beta chain under discussion was sequenced for a study of T-cell memory formation after mild COVID-19. V trimming: 5 bases; J trimming: 7 bases; junction bases outside the gene matches: 16. The CDR3 covers 16 residues. Germline CDR1 reads MNHEY; CDR2 reads SVGEGT. As to this clonotype: Its antigen is unidentified.

Study findings and constraints: Within pre-infection memory, some responding clones were found, suggesting cross-reactive memory joined. Day 15 to 85 contracting clones showed balanced CD4/CD8; day 15 to 37 expanders favored CD4+. Those CD4+ clones that contracted were mainly in CM and EM (CD8+ ones in EMRA).

A single record per CDR3 protein comes from TCRdb applying MiXCR to the 5' RACE reads. The sample comprises hundreds of thousands of distinct CDR3 sequences, about 20% of which are singletons, and roughly a fifth rests with the top ten. The sequence was obtained from a man in his late teens or twenties who had mild COVID-19 (a few samples of this study predate the infection). Cell type and time point are not known. The V and J genes are TRBV6-2 or TRBV6-3 and TRBJ2-5, with 7 bases identical to TRBD2. Sequencing was performed on PBMCs or a T cell subset sorted from them (not recorded which). CDR3 nucleotide sequence: TGTGCCAGCAGTCCCCGACCCCTAGCGGTGGTGGGGACCCAGTACTTC. This gives the protein CASSPRPLAVVGTQYF.